This T cell receptor (beta chain) was found in a study of T cell responses to AZD1222 COVID-19 vaccine. Sequencing was performed with immunoSEQ multiplex PCR; in TCRdb, only in-frame clones are kept and a portion is missing. The data show some 100,000 clones, roughly nine tenths seen once. Germline V gene data show CDR1 as SGHAT and CDR2 as FQNNGV. Trimming removed 4 bases from V and 1 base from J; junction bases left unmatched: 7. The CDR3 extends over 15 amino acids. This sequence was found in an adult in good health. The chain uses TRBV11-2 and TRBJ2-7, with 7 nucleotides matching TRBD1. The material sequenced was peripheral blood, taken on day 0 of AZD1222 vaccination. CDR3 residues: CASSWPRGWSYEQYF. In DNA, the CDR3 is TGTGCCAGCAGCTGGCCCAGGGGGTGGTCCTACGAGCAGTACTTC.